The 28 T cell receptor beta chains presented below share a single source sample, sequenced in a study of blood T cell repertoires in COVID-19. Profiling relied on immunoSEQ multiplex PCR, and the TCRdb table lists in-frame clones only, not all of them. Here the sample spans roughly 230,000 clones, about 86% being singletons. The sequencing sample was made of peripheral blood. These receptors were obtained from a man aged 40-49 years with active or convalescent COVID-19.

The V call is TRBV20-1, the J call TRBJ2-7, with a tentative D call TRBD2 (5 bases). From germline, CDR1 is DFQATT and CDR2 SNEGSKA (reference sequence). The germline V and J ends were trimmed by 3 bases and 6 bases, with 9 bases remaining between them. CDR3 length: 11 amino acids. CDR3 sequence: CSASGGSEQYF. CDR3 in DNA: TGCAGTGCTAGCGGAGGTAGCGAGCAGTACTTC.

The chain is built from TRBV6-5 and TRBJ2-7; possibly TRBD1 for D (6 bases). The CDR3 extends over 13 amino acids. The V gene's germline CDR1 is MNHEY and CDR2 SVGAGI. Between the trimmed V and J ends, which lost 6 bases and 3 bases, there was a span of 12 bases. The CDR3 spells CASSGGQIYEQYF. The CDR3 DNA sequence: TGTGCCAGCAGCGGAGGACAGATCTACGAGCAGTACTTC.

This rearrangement joins TRBV10-3 to TRBJ2-3; the match to TRBD2 covers 11 bases. Germline loops: CDR1 ENHRY, CDR2 SYGVKD. This CDR3 comprises 14 residues. The J segment lost 6 bases and the V segment lost 6 bases, leaving 5 bases of the junction unmatched. The CDR3 sequence is CAISGLAGTDTQYF. DNA of the CDR3: TGTGCCATCAGCGGACTAGCGGGTACTGATACGCAGTATTTT.

CDR3 nucleotide sequence: TGTGCCAGTACTCCGAGCGTGGCAAGCGGGGGTAACGAGCAGTACTTC. Amino acid sequence: CASTPSVASGGNEQYF. The chain links TRBV19 to TRBJ2-7, with 8 bases identical to TRBD2. This CDR3 spans 16 amino acids. In germline, CDR1 is LNHDA, CDR2 SQIVND (reference sequence). The trim removed 7 bases at V and 5 bases at J, leaving 16 bases unmatched. Filled out from reference TRBV19 and TRBJ2-7, the complete variable domain reads DGGITQSPKYLFRKEGQNVTLSCEQNLNHDAMYWYRQDPGQGLRLIYYSQIVNDFQKGDIAEGYSVSREKKESFPLTVTSAQKNPTAFYLCASTPSVASGGNEQYFGPGTRLTVT.

This chain links TRBV18 with TRBJ2-7, with 8 bases matching TRBD1. The CDR3 contains 16 residues. Trimming took 1 base from V and 6 from J; bases not matched to a gene: 11. Germline values: CDR1 KGHSH, CDR2 LQKENI. CDR3 protein: CASSPQQGVPGSEQYF. In DNA, the CDR3 is TGTGCCAGCTCACCACAACAGGGGGTACCAGGGTCCGAGCAGTACTTC.

This chain uses TRBV6-5 with TRBJ1-2; no clear D. Germline loops: CDR1 MNHEY, CDR2 SVGAGI. The V gene lost 6 bases and the J gene lost 3 bases, with 14 bases spanning the gap. The CDR3 totals 14 residues. The CDR3 here is CASREGRWDYGYTF. The CDR3 DNA reads as TGTGCCAGCAGGGAGGGCCGCTGGGACTATGGCTACACCTTC.

V is TRBV7-8 and J is TRBJ2-6; possible D gene TRBD1, 5 bases. V dropped 0 bases and J dropped 2 bases, with 8 bases sitting between them. This CDR3 is 16 amino acids long. Looked up from germline, CDR1 is SGHVS and CDR2 is FQNEAQ. DNA for the CDR3: TGTGCCAGCAGCTTAGCGGTACAGGCTGGGGCCAACGTCCTGACTTTC. Encoded protein: CASSLAVQAGANVLTF.

The chain uses TRBV18 and TRBJ2-1, with D possibly matching TRBD1 (6 bases). The germline V and J ends were trimmed by 3 bases and 5 bases, with 14 bases remaining between them. The CDR3 consists of 15 residues. The germline gives CDR1 KGHSH, CDR2 LQKENI. The chain's CDR3 is CASSPSPTGNNEQFF. CDR3 nucleotides: TGTGCCAGCTCACCGAGCCCAACAGGGAACAATGAGCAGTTCTTC.

Concerning this clone: Relative to the germline gene, one junction end is altered; a read error may explain this. This chain connects TRBV18 to TRBJ1-1, with D possibly matching TRBD1 (5 bases). This CDR3 region has 15 residues. The germline V gene has CDR1 KGHSH and CDR2 LQKENI. The DNA of the CDR3 is TGTGCCAGCTTACCAGGTCAGGGAGGGAGTACTGAAGCTTTCTTT. Its protein is CASLPGQGGSTEAFF.

The chain carries TRBV6-5 and TRBJ1-5; TRBD1 matches at 8 bases. V lost 7 bases, J lost 6 bases, and 8 bases stayed unmatched. The CDR3 runs to 14 residues. CDR1 and CDR2 (germline): MNHEY, SVGAGI. CDR3: CASMLRTGIQPQHF. The DNA of the CDR3 is TGTGCCAGCATGCTTCGGACAGGGATTCAGCCCCAGCATTTT.

This clone was detected once. The V and J genes are TRBV19 and TRBJ1-5, with a tentative D call TRBD1 (5 bases). V dropped 6 bases and J dropped 3 bases, with 15 bases sitting between them. The CDR3 is 15 amino acids. Germline assignment: CDR1 LNHDA and CDR2 SQIVND (reference sequence). The CDR3 reads CASSTRGLINQPQHF. The CDR3 nucleotides read TGTGCCAGTAGCACACGGGGACTGATCAATCAGCCCCAGCATTTT.

This clone was counted a few times. The chain carries TRBV7-8 and TRBJ2-2; 13 positions agree with TRBD2. There are 19 residues in the CDR3. Germline CDR1 SGHVS, CDR2 FQNEAQ. Germline trimming cut 5 bases from V and 3 bases from J; bases unmatched to any gene: 12. This CDR3 reads CASSPGTSGNVGYTGELFF. CDR3 DNA: TGTGCCAGCAGCCCTGGGACTAGCGGGAACGTAGGTTACACCGGGGAGCTGTTTTTT.

V is TRBV6-1 and J is TRBJ2-5; D may be TRBD1 (8 bases). Germline V gene lookup returns CDR1 MNHNS and CDR2 SASEGT. The CDR3 contains 17 residues. Trimming pared 4 bases from V and 5 bases from J, leaving 23 bases between. As DNA, the CDR3 is TGTGCCAGCAGTGGAGGGGAGGGGCAGGGGGCCAGGGAGACCCAGTACTTC. Protein: CASSGGEGQGARETQYF.

CDR3 DNA sequence: TGCGCCAGCAGCCAAGATGGGACTACCATCTACAATGAGCAGTTCTTC. This gives the protein CASSQDGTTIYNEQFF. This chain connects TRBV4-1 to TRBJ2-1; 7 bases align to TRBD2. Losses at the gene ends were 0 bases for V and 3 bases for J; bases not matched to a gene: 5. The germline gives CDR1 MGHRA, CDR2 YSYEKL. The CDR3 consists of 16 residues.

The V and J genes are TRBV5-5 and TRBJ1-1; TRBD1 agrees at 8 bases. After removal of 5 bases from V and 3 bases from J, the junction contained 3 bases not matched to a gene. CDR3 length: 13 amino acids. From germline, CDR1 is SGHKS and CDR2 YYEKEE (reference sequence). CDR3: CASRPQGDTEAFF. CDR3 nucleotides: TGTGCCAGCAGGCCACAGGGGGACACTGAAGCTTTCTTT.

This chain connects TRBV19 to TRBJ1-4, with D maybe TRBD1 (6 bases). The CDR3 consists of 14 residues. Germline CDR1 and CDR2: LNHDA and SQIVND (reference sequence). V was pared by 6 bases and J by 4 bases, with 12 bases between. CDR3 in DNA: TGTGCCAGTAGGGGACGGACAGTTAATGAAAAACTGTTTTTT. Its protein product is CASRGRTVNEKLFF.

J is TRBJ1-2 and V is TRBV27, with D unclear. The V gene's germline CDR1 is MNHEY and CDR2 SMNVEV (reference sequence). The CDR3 loop spans 15 amino acids. V was cut by 3 bases and J by 4 bases, with 15 bases left in between. CDR3 sequence reads: CASSLRGVGTYGYTF. Written as DNA, the CDR3 is TGTGCCAGCAGTTTGAGAGGAGTAGGTACCTATGGCTACACCTTC.

This rearrangement joins TRBV6-5 to TRBJ1-2; 7 bases are a match to TRBD1. CDR1 is MNHEY, CDR2 SVGAGI, per germline. The CDR3 is made up of 14 amino acids. Trimming cost V 0 bases and J 4 bases; bases outside gene matches: 2. CDR3 amino acids: CASSYSTGTYGYTF. The DNA for the CDR3 is TGTGCCAGCAGTTACTCGACAGGGACCTATGGCTACACCTTC.

For the CDR3, the DNA is TGTGCCAGCAGTGACGAGGTTGGCCCCCTTCAGCTCAACACTGAAGCTTTCTTT. Its protein product is CASSDEVGPLQLNTEAFF. The chain employs TRBV6-4 and TRBJ1-1; no firm D call. V was cut by 2 bases and J by 2 bases, with 21 bases left in between. Germline values: CDR1 MRHNA, CDR2 SNTAGT. This CDR3 comprises 18 residues.

This clone was recorded once. The chain combines TRBV7-9 with TRBJ1-1, with 9 bases aligning to TRBD1. Germline values: CDR1 SEHNR, CDR2 FQNEAQ (reference sequence). V was clipped by 3 bases and J by 6 bases; unmatched bases: 11. The CDR3 is 16 amino acids. The CDR3 region has the DNA TGTGCCAGCAGCTTGATTTTATGGACAGGGGTCGCTGAAGCTTTCTTT. Encoded protein: CASSLILWTGVAEAFF.

The V and J genes are TRBV27 and TRBJ1-1; TRBD1 might be the D (5 bases). V lost 4 bases and J 10 bases, leaving 19 bases between the germline ends. This CDR3 has 14 amino acids. CDR1 and CDR2 from the germline V gene are MNHEY and SMNVEV (reference sequence). The CDR3 coding sequence is TGTGCCAGCAGTTCTCCCCTCGGGGGTTGGGTAGCTTTCTTT. It yields the protein CASSSPLGGWVAFF.

The gene calls are TRBV24-1 and TRBJ2-3, with TRBD1 matching over 7 bases. Germline loops: CDR1 KGHDR, CDR2 SFDVKD. The V and J ends lost 3 bases and 9 bases, in that order; junction bases with no gene match: 11. There are 15 residues in the CDR3. For the CDR3, the DNA is TGTGCCACCAGTGATACCACGACAGGGCAGGGCACGCAGTATTTT. Translated, it gives CATSDTTTGQGTQYF.

The chain joins TRBV19 to TRBJ1-4, with 8 bases aligning to TRBD1. Germline V CDR1 and CDR2: LNHDA, SQIVND (reference sequence). This CDR3 has 17 amino acids. Germline trimming cut 6 bases from V and 5 bases from J; bases unmatched to any gene: 14. The CDR3 here is CASRVGPGGSVNEKLFF. CDR3 DNA: TGTGCCAGTAGGGTTGGTCCAGGGGGCTCGGTAAATGAAAAACTGTTTTTT.

The V call is TRBV7-8, the J call TRBJ1-1, with D perhaps matching TRBD1 (6 bases). V was clipped by 5 bases and J by 3 bases, with 13 bases between them. The CDR3 loop spans 14 amino acids. Looked up from germline, CDR1 is SGHVS and CDR2 is FQNEAQ. The DNA of the CDR3 is TGTGCCAGCAGCCGAGGGCGGGGGCACACTGAAGCTTTCTTT. This sequence encodes CASSRGRGHTEAFF. The entire variable domain, with the rest obtained from reference TRBV7-8 and TRBJ1-1, is as follows: GAGVSQSPRYKVAKRGQDVALRCDPISGHVSLFWYQQALGQGPEFLTYFQNEAQLDKSGLPSDRFFAERPEGSVSTLKIQRTQQEDSAVYLCASSRGRGHTEAFFGQGTRLTVV.

Only one count was recorded for this clone. The chain uses TRBV7-2 and TRBJ1-2; D call uncertain. There are 14 residues in the CDR3. Between the trimmed V and J ends, which lost 1 base and 6 bases, there was a span of 12 bases. Per germline, CDR1 SGHTA and CDR2 FQGNSA. The CDR3 region has the DNA TGTGCCAGCAGCTTAGGAGGGTCTCACAATGGCTACACCTTC. Amino acid sequence: CASSLGGSHNGYTF. The whole variable domain, filled in from reference TRBV7-2 and TRBJ1-2, reads GAGVSQSPSNKVTEKGKDVELRCDPISGHTALYWYRQSLGQGLEFLIYFQGNSAPDKSGLPSDRFSAERTGGSVSTLTIQRTQQEDSAVYLCASSLGGSHNGYTFGSGTRLTVV.

In the case of this clone: This CDR3 is also generated by other DNA sequences in the sample. The V gene is TRBV4-1, the J gene TRBJ2-3; weak D call: TRBD1 (6 bases). V lost 0 bases and J lost 5, with 15 bases in between. CDR1 MGHRA and CDR2 YSYEKL come from the germline V gene. The CDR3 covers 16 residues. CDR3 sequence (DNA): TGCGCCAGCAGCCAAGATAGGGACACTAGAGGAGATACGCAGTATTTT. Its translation is CASSQDRDTRGDTQYF.

This chain uses TRBV5-1 with TRBJ2-7, with 8 bases that match TRBD1. The CDR3 contains 13 residues. V trimming: 4 bases; J trimming: 3 bases; junction bases outside the gene matches: 3. Germline assignment: CDR1 SGHRS and CDR2 YFSETQ. CDR3 sequence (DNA): TGCGCCAGCAGCCCGGGACAGGACTACGAGCAGTACTTC. Its protein is CASSPGQDYEQYF.

This chain joins TRBV27 and TRBJ1-2, with 7 bases identical to TRBD1. CDR3 length: 15 residues. Germline-derived CDR1 and CDR2 are MNHEY and SMNVEV (reference sequence). Trimming removed 3 bases from V and 6 bases from J; junction bases left unmatched: 10. The CDR3 bases are TGTGCCAGCAGTTTCCTCGACAGGGATCGAGATGGCTACACCTTC. The encoded protein is CASSFLDRDRDGYTF.